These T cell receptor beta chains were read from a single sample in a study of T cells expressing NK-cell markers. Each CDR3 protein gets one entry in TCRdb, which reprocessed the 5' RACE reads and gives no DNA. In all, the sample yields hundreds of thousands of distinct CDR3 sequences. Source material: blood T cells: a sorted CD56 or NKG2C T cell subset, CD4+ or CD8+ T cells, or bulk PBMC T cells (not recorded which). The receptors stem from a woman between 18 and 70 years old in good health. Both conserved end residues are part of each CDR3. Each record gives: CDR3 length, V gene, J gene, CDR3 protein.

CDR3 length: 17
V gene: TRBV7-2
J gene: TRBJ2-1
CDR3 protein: CASSQDGGLSSYNEQFF

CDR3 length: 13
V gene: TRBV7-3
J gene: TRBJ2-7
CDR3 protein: CASGWGQSYEQYF

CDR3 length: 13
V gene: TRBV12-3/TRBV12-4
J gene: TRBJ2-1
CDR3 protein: CASKRAGLNEQFF

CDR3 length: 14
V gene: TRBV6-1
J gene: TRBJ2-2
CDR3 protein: CASRQGKNTGELFF

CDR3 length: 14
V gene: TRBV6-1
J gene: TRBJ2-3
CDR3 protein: CASRLSGRADTQYF

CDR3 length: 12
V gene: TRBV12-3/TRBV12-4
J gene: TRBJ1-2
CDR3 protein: CATLDGHYGYTF

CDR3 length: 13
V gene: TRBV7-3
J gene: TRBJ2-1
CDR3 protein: CASSLSYRNEQFF

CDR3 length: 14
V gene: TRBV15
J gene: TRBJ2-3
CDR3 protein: CATSRGQGLDTQYF

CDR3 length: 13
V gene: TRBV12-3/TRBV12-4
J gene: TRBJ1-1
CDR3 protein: CASSFMGVSGAFF

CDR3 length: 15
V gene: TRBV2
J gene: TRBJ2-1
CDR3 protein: CASSGGLAGRNEQFF

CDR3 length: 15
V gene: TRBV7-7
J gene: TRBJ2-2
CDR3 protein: CASRRLAGGAGELFF

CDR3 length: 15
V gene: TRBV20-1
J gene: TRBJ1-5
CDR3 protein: CSARDVQMGDQPQHF

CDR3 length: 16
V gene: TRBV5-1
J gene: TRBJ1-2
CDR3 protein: CASSLANHRGDYGYTF

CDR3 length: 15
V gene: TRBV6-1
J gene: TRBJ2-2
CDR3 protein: CASSAGTSGTGELFF

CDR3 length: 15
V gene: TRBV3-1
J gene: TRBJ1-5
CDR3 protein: CASSPTGGSNQPQHF

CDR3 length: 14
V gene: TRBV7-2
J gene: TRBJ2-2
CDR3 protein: CASSVSGSAGELFF

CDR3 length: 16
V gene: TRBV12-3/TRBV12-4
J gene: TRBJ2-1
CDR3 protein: CASGENGGRGYNEQFF

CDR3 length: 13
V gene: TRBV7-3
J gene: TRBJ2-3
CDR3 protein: CASSHDPTDTQYF

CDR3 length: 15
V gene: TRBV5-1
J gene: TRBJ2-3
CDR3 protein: CASSIGQGVPDTQYF

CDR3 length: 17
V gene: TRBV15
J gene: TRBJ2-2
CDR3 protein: CATSRDQTGPRAGELFF

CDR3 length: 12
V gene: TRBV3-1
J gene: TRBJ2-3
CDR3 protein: CASSHSGDTQYF

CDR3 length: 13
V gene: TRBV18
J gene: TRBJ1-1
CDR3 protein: CASSPGPNRGAFF

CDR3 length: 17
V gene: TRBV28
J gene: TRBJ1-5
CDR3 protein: CASIPNIRDPRWQPQHF

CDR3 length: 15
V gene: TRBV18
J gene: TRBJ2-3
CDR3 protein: CASSPLSGSTDTQYF

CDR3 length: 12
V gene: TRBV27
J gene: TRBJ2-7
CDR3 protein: CASLGPSYEQYF

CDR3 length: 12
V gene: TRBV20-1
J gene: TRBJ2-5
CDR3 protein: CSAPGRGATQYF

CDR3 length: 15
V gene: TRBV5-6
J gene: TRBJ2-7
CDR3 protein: CASSPQGADSYEQYF

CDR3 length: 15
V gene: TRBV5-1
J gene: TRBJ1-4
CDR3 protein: CASSLEGQGDEKLFF

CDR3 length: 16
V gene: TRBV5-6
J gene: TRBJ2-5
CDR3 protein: CASSLAPQGAGETQYF

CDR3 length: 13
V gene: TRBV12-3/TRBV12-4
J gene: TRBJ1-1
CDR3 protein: CASSFAGNTEAFF

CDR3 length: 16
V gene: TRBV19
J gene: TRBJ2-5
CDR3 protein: CASSTHGTTLQETQYF

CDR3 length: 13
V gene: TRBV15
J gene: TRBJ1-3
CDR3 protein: CATRRQPGNTIYF

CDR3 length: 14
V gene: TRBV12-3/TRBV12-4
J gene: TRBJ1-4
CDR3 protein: CASMLWGANEKLFF

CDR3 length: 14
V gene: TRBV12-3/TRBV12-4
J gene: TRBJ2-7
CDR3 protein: CASSPRTGNDEQYF

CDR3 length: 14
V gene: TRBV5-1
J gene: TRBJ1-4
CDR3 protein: CASREGTGNEKLFF

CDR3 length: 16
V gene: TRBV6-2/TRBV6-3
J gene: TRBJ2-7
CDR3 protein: CASSYPPLAGGLEQYF

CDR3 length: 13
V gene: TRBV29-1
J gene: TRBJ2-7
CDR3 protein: CSVGGRVGDEQYF

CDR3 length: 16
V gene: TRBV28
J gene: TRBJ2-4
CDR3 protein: CASSSGDILAKNIQYF

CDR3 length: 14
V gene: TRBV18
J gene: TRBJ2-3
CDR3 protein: CASSRGLSTDTQYF

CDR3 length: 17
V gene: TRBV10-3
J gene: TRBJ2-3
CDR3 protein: CAISEEPRGGGTATQYF

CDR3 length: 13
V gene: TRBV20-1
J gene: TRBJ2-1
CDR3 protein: CSARHTAHNEQFF

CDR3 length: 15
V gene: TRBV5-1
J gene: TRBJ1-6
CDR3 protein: CASSSDSSYNSPLHF

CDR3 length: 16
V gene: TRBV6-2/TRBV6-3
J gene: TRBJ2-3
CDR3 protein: CASTHPPRTPPNTQYF

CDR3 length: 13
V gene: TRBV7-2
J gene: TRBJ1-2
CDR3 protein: CASSFNRAEGYTF

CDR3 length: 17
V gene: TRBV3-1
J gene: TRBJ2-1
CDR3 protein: CASSQDPGTRLYNEQFF

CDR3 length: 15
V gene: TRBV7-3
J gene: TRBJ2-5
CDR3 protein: CASSSTGVTKETQYF

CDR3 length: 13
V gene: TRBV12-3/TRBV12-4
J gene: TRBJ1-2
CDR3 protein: CASNLDARLGYTF

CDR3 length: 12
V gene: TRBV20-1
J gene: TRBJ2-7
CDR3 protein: CSAWDLGYEQYF

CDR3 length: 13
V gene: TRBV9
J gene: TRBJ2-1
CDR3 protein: CASSVDQRNEQFF

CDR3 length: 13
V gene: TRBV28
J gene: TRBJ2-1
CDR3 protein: CASSDRGKGEQFF

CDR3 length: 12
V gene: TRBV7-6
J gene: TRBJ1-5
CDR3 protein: CASSFLDQPQHF

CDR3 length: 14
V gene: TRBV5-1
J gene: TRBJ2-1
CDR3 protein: CASSPIWGDNEQFF